This paragraph covers one TCR beta chain sequence. What it binds is not known. Sequencing used immunoSEQ multiplex PCR; TCRdb keeps in-frame clones, though not all of them. The sample yields under 8,000 clones, about nine tenths seen once. These data belong to a study of T cell clonotyping in hematopoietic cell transplantation. The study's findings and limits: Cells were unsorted, so CD4 and CD8 contributions were not separated.

Germline V lookup: CDR1 SGHAT, CDR2 FQNNGV. The CDR3 is made up of 14 amino acids. The V and J ends lost 5 bases and 4 bases respectively, with 14 bases between them. The sequences come from peripheral blood mononuclear cells, collected 180 days after allogeneic stem cell transplant. The rearrangement uses TRBV11-2 and TRBJ1-2; TRBD1 is a possible D gene (5 bases). This TCR derives from a female patient aged 50-59 years who had an allogeneic stem cell transplant from an unrelated donor, so the T cells may come from the graft donor. Some clones in this sample may be carry-over from other donors' samples. CDR3 bases: TGTGCCAGCAGCCCGGAAGGGACGGTCTATGGCTACACCTTC. Translated, it gives CASSPEGTVYGYTF.